One and the same sample provided the 10 T cell receptor beta chains below, sequenced in a study of blood T cell repertoires in COVID-19. The protocol was immunoSEQ multiplex PCR, while the TCRdb copy is restricted to in-frame clones and leaves out a portion. There are about 110,000 clones in the sample; roughly 88% occur only once, and 7% to 9.5% lies in the top ten. Sequenced input: peripheral blood. These receptors were obtained from an elderly woman with active or convalescent COVID-19.

The genes are TRBV5-1 and TRBJ2-7; 7 bases align to TRBD1. The junction had 9 bases not matched to a gene; V was cut back by 4 bases and J by 5 bases. The CDR3 totals 14 residues. Germline CDR1 SGHRS, CDR2 YFSETQ. The CDR3 DNA reads TGCGCCAGCAGCGCACCGGACAGGAGCGACGAGCAGTACTTC. This gives the protein CASSAPDRSDEQYF. Together with reference TRBV5-1 and TRBJ2-7, the CDR3 gives the full variable domain: KAGVTQTPRYLIKTRGQQVTLSCSPISGHRSVSWYQQTPGQGLQFLFEYFSETQRNKGNFPGRFSGRQFSNSRSEMNVSTLELGDSALYLCASSAPDRSDEQYFGPGTRLTVT.

This clone appeared a few times. V and J are TRBV19 and TRBJ2-4; 8 bases align to TRBD1. The CDR3 is made up of 16 amino acids. V shed 3 bases and J 0 bases; nucleotides not matched to a gene: 4. Per the germline V gene, CDR1 is LNHDA and CDR2 is SQIVND (reference sequence). CDR3 sequence (DNA): TGTGCCAGTAGTATGCACAGGGGGTTAGCCAAAAACATTCAGTACTTC. Its translation is CASSMHRGLAKNIQYF.

J is TRBJ2-1 and V is TRBV5-1, with D possibly TRBD1 on 6 matching bases. Germline CDR1 and CDR2: SGHRS and YFSETQ. The CDR3 spans 16 residues. Trimming shortened V by 2 bases and J by 3 bases, and 15 bases separated the two germline ends. As DNA, the CDR3 is TGCGCCAGCAGCTTAACACCCGGGACAAACTACAATGAGCAGTTCTTC. This gives the protein CASSLTPGTNYNEQFF.

The V call is TRBV19, the J call TRBJ2-7; D not certain. V lost 5 bases and J 3 bases, leaving 14 bases between the germline ends. From germline, CDR1 is LNHDA and CDR2 SQIVND (reference sequence). The CDR3 consists of 14 residues. CDR3 region: CASSPRLGHYEQYF. The CDR3 DNA follows: TGTGCCAGTAGTCCCCGGCTGGGCCACTACGAGCAGTACTTC.

This clone was observed a single time. V gene TRBV28 combines with J gene TRBJ1-2; no reliable D call. The CDR3 totals 15 residues. The V end was cut by 5 bases, the J end by 4 bases, with 17 bases between. CDR1 is MDHEN, CDR2 SYDVKM, per germline. The CDR3 nucleotides read TGTGCCAGCAGTAGAGGCGGGGTGCTAGGCTATGGCTACACCTTC. Protein sequence: CASSRGGVLGYGYTF.

The chain recombines TRBV11-1 with TRBJ2-3; 9 bases are a match to TRBD2. This CDR3 is 16 amino acids long. V lost 2 bases and J lost 2; bases outside the gene matches: 5. Germline V CDR1 and CDR2: SGHAT, FQDESV (reference sequence). The CDR3 DNA reads TGTGCCAGCAGCTTACAACTAGCGGGTTCCACAGATACGCAGTATTTT. The encoded protein is CASSLQLAGSTDTQYF.

V usage is TRBV3-1 (or the pseudogene TRBV3-2) and J usage is TRBJ1-4; a possible D gene is TRBD1 (6 bases). V was pared by 4 bases and J by 5 bases, with 11 bases between. The CDR3 extends over 14 amino acids. Germline loops: CDR1 LGHDT, CDR2 YNNKEL (reference sequence). The CDR3 region is CASSREGVNEKLFF. The CDR3, as DNA: TGTGCCAGCAGCCGTGAGGGGGTGAATGAAAAACTGTTTTTT.

V usage is TRBV6-1 and J usage is TRBJ2-3, with 8 bases lining up with TRBD2. V lost 4 bases and J lost 5; bases outside the gene matches: 5. CDR3 length: 14 amino acids. Germline loops: CDR1 MNHNS, CDR2 SASEGT. In DNA form, the CDR3 reads TGTGCCAGCAGTGCGGGACTAGGTCTAGATACGCAGTATTTT. Translated: CASSAGLGLDTQYF.

The chain joins TRBV28 to TRBJ2-1; 9 bases align to TRBD2. V trimming: 3 bases; J trimming: 5 bases; junction bases outside the gene matches: 5. The CDR3 length is 15 residues. Germline V CDR1 and CDR2: MDHEN, SYDVKM. The CDR3 spells CASSFELAGNNEQFF. The CDR3 DNA reads TGTGCCAGCAGTTTCGAGCTAGCGGGGAACAATGAGCAGTTCTTC. Together with reference TRBV28 and TRBJ2-1, the CDR3 gives the full variable domain: DVKVTQSSRYLVKRTGEKVFLECVQDMDHENMFWYRQDPGLGLRLIYFSYDVKMKEKGDIPEGYSVSREKKERFSLILESASTNQTSMYLCASSFELAGNNEQFFGPGTRLTVL.

This chain connects TRBV11-2 to TRBJ2-5; maybe TRBD2 (5 bases). The CDR3 spans 14 residues. Per germline, CDR1 SGHAT and CDR2 FQNNGV. Trimming removed 1 base from V and 5 bases from J, with 11 bases in between. CDR3 DNA: TGTGCCAGCAGCTTAGTCCTAGCACAGGAGACCCAGTACTTC. This codes for CASSLVLAQETQYF.